These T cell receptor beta chains were read from a single sample in a study of CD8 T cells in Susac syndrome. TCRdb called the immunoSEQ multiplex PCR reads again in MiXCR, with one record for every CDR3 protein. The table records around 140,000 distinct CDR3 sequences, 94% of them present only once. Material for sequencing was CD4+ T cells from PBMCs. Every receptor here comes from a human donor in good health. CDR3s include the opening cysteine and the closing phenylalanine or tryptophan. Fields, in order: clone size, V gene, D gene, J gene, CDR3 DNA, CDR3 protein. A D gene is named only where the DNA matches it firmly. Size is omitted from some rows. Given values are once, few, many or a class for expanded clones.

size: .; V: TRBV12-3/TRBV12-4; D: .; J: TRBJ1-1; DNA: TGTGCCAGCAGTTTAAAGTCCGGTGAAGCTTTCTTT; CDR3: CASSLKSGEAFF
size: .; V: TRBV5-1; D: .; J: TRBJ1-1; DNA: TGCGCCAGCAGCCTCGCGCCAGGTCTGAACACTGAAGCTTTCTTT; CDR3: CASSLAPGLNTEAFF
size: .; V: TRBV6-2/TRBV6-3; D: .; J: TRBJ1-4; DNA: TGTGCCAGCAGTTCGCCCGGGGCAACTAATGAAAAACTGTTTTTT; CDR3: CASSSPGATNEKLFF
size: .; V: TRBV7-9; D: TRBD2; J: TRBJ2-7; DNA: TGTGCCAGCAGCGCACTAGCGTCCTACGAGCAGTACTTC; CDR3: CASSALASYEQYF
size: .; V: TRBV3-1; D: TRBD2; J: TRBJ2-1; DNA: TGTGCCAGCAGCCTTCTAAGAGGTTCAGCGGGACCTTACAATGAGCAGTTCTTC; CDR3: CASSLLRGSAGPYNEQFF
size: .; V: TRBV5-4; D: .; J: TRBJ2-5; DNA: TGTGCCAGCAGCTACCGGACCCGTGATAAGGAGACCCAGTACTTC; CDR3: CASSYRTRDKETQYF
size: once; V: TRBV30; D: TRBD1; J: TRBJ1-3; DNA: TGTGCGGGGAAGCGACTACCTAGCTTCCAGGGGGGAGCTGGAAACACCATATATTTT; CDR3: CAGKRLPSFQGGAGNTIYF
size: once; V: TRBV18; D: TRBD1; J: TRBJ1-1; DNA: TGTGCCAGCTCAATCGACAGGGTCACTGAAGCTTTCTTT; CDR3: CASSIDRVTEAFF
size: .; V: TRBV30; D: .; J: TRBJ1-2; DNA: TGTGCCTGGAGCCACTTTAGTCCGGCCGGCTACACCTTC; CDR3: CAWSHFSPAGYTF
size: .; V: TRBV28; D: .; J: TRBJ1-2; DNA: TGTGCCAGCAGTCCCCACAGGGCTGGCTACACCTTC; CDR3: CASSPHRAGYTF
size: .; V: TRBV12-3/TRBV12-4; D: .; J: TRBJ1-5; DNA: TGTGCCAGCAGTTCGCGCATCGACGAGCCCCAGCATTTT; CDR3: CASSSRIDEPQHF
size: few; V: TRBV5-4; D: TRBD2; J: TRBJ2-7; DNA: TGTGCCAGCAGCCGCGGGACTACCTACGAGCAGTACTTC; CDR3: CASSRGTTYEQYF
size: .; V: TRBV20-1; D: .; J: TRBJ2-3; DNA: TGCAGTGCTATTGATCAGTTCGGAGATACGCAGTATTTT; CDR3: CSAIDQFGDTQYF
size: .; V: TRBV27; D: .; J: TRBJ2-7; DNA: TGTGCCAGCAGGCCCAGACTAGATCATTACGAGCAGTACTTC; CDR3: CASRPRLDHYEQYF
size: .; V: TRBV5-1; D: TRBD1; J: TRBJ2-2; DNA: TGCGCCAGCAGCGTCAGGGGGCCTGACACCGGGGAGCTGTTTTTT; CDR3: CASSVRGPDTGELFF
size: .; V: TRBV10-3; D: .; J: TRBJ2-1; DNA: TGTGCCATCAGTGGACAAAGCTCCTACAATGAGCAGTTCTTC; CDR3: CAISGQSSYNEQFF
size: .; V: TRBV20-1; D: TRBD2; J: TRBJ2-1; DNA: TGCAGTGCTTTTCTAGCGGGGGGAAACAATGAGCAGTTCTTC; CDR3: CSAFLAGGNNEQFF
size: .; V: TRBV19; D: .; J: TRBJ2-7; DNA: TGTGCCAGTAGTAGCACCCTAAACAACGAGCAGTACTTC; CDR3: CASSSTLNNEQYF
size: .; V: TRBV5-1; D: .; J: TRBJ1-1; DNA: TGCGCCAGCAGCTTGGCCGCCAAGAACACTGAAGCTTTCTTT; CDR3: CASSLAAKNTEAFF
size: .; V: TRBV18; D: TRBD1; J: TRBJ1-1; DNA: TGTGCCAGCTCAGAACAGGGGGCCCTGAACACTGAAGCTTTCTTT; CDR3: CASSEQGALNTEAFF
size: .; V: TRBV29-1; D: .; J: TRBJ1-2; DNA: TGCAGCGCCTGGGACATAGATGGCTACACCTTC; CDR3: CSAWDIDGYTF
size: .; V: TRBV7-8; D: .; J: TRBJ2-7; DNA: TGTGCCAGCAGTCCCGCGAGGTCCCTGGGTGAGCAGTACTTC; CDR3: CASSPARSLGEQYF
size: .; V: TRBV30; D: .; J: TRBJ1-3; DNA: TGTGCCTCCTCGGACAGACGCTCTGGAAACACCATATATTTT; CDR3: CASSDRRSGNTIYF